These 4 T cell receptor beta chains were all obtained from the same sample, sequenced in a study of cytomegalovirus exposure and HLA in healthy donors. A multiplex PCR was run with 60 Vbeta primers and 13 Jbeta primers. Only in-frame clones appear in the TCRdb table, and some are missing; sequencing was by immunoSEQ multiplex PCR. The sample holds nearly 110,000 clones, 65% to 85% seen once. Sequenced sample: PBMCs. The receptors shown here come from a male donor in good health and CMV-seropositive.

The V call is TRBV7-3, the J call TRBJ1-1; TRBD1 agrees at 9 bases. The CDR3 runs to 19 residues. The germline V gene encodes CDR1 SGHTA and CDR2 FQGTGA. Trimming cost V 6 bases and J 0 bases; bases outside gene matches: 17. Here the CDR3 DNA reads TGTGCCAGCAGATACGGGACAGGGACCATCCTGGGCATGAACACTGAAGCTTTCTTT. This sequence encodes CASRYGTGTILGMNTEAFF.

The chain is built from TRBV5-4 and TRBJ2-3; 8 bases align to TRBD2. Germline V gene lookup returns CDR1 SGHNT and CDR2 YYREEE (reference sequence). This CDR3 is 15 amino acids long. With V trimmed by 2 bases and J by 1 base, 3 bases remained unmatched. This chain's CDR3 is CASSFGGGRTDTQYF. CDR3 coding DNA: TGTGCCAGCAGCTTTGGCGGGGGGCGCACAGATACGCAGTATTTT.

The chain is built from TRBV28 and TRBJ2-3, with D uncertain. The CDR3 is 12 residues long. The germline gives CDR1 MDHEN, CDR2 SYDVKM. Trimming took off 2 bases at V and 4 bases at J, with 4 bases between the two ends. The CDR3 DNA is TGTGCCAGCAGTTTACTAGCAGATACGCAGTATTTT. This encodes CASSLLADTQYF.

This clone was recorded a few times. The chain recombines TRBV29-1 with TRBJ1-3, with 7 bases aligning to TRBD1. The ends lost 5 bases at V and 4 bases at J; junction bases unmatched: 5. CDR3 length equals 13 residues. Germline lookup yields CDR1 SQVTM and CDR2 ANQGSEA. The CDR3 sequence: CSVWDSRGNTIYF. CDR3 DNA sequence: TGCAGCGTTTGGGACAGTAGAGGAAACACCATATATTTT.